The 28 T cell receptor beta chains listed next were all sequenced from one sample in a study of blood T cells in healthy people across ages. The use of a sample-barcoded 5' primer and a J-beta primer mix characterized a second PCR of roughly 6 to 11 cycles. TCRdb re-derived calls from the 5' RACE reads in MiXCR, one entry per CDR3 protein. The sample has roughly 1.6 million distinct CDR3 sequences; roughly a third are singletons. The sample taken for sequencing was blood. The source is a woman aged 30 to 39 in good health.

This clonotype was recorded at least ten times. The V and J genes are TRBV6-2 or TRBV6-3 and TRBJ1-1; D remains unclear. Germline V gives CDR1 MNHEY, CDR2 SVGEGT. The CDR3 contains 12 residues. V was cut by 6 bases and J by 3 bases, with 8 bases left in between. CDR3 loop: CASSDSYTEAFF. The CDR3 DNA is TGTGCCAGCAGCGATAGTTACACTGAAGCTTTCTTT.

This clonotype was recorded once. The rearrangement joins TRBV2 to TRBJ1-2, with 8 bases identical to TRBD1. This CDR3 comprises 14 residues. The junction had 10 bases not matched to a gene; V was cut back by 9 bases and J by 4 bases. Germline V gene data show CDR1 as SNHLY and CDR2 as FYNNEI. CDR3 sequence reads: CASSDRVFGYGYTF. CDR3 sequence (DNA): TGTGCCAGTTCGGACAGGGTCTTTGGCTATGGCTACACCTTC.

This clonotype has just a few counts. This chain connects TRBV10-2 to TRBJ2-5; 7 bases are a match to TRBD1. This CDR3 region has 14 residues. The V gene's germline CDR1 is WSHSY and CDR2 SAAADI. With 5 bases clipped from V and 3 bases from J, the junction kept 6 bases outside the gene matches. The DNA of the CDR3 is TGCGCCAGCAGTCCCTCGACAGGGAAAGAGACCCAGTACTTC. It encodes CASSPSTGKETQYF.

This clonotype was seen a handful of times. The gene calls are TRBV7-9 and TRBJ2-7, with 9 bases identical to TRBD1. Germline loops: CDR1 SEHNR, CDR2 FQNEAQ (reference sequence). The CDR3 extends over 17 amino acids. V lost 4 bases and J lost 3; bases outside the gene matches: 13. The CDR3 DNA sequence: TGTGCCAGCAGCTCTACCGGGACAGGGAGCTCGCTCTACGAGCAGTACTTC. Its translation is CASSSTGTGSSLYEQYF.

The chain uses TRBV7-4 and TRBJ1-5, with 10 bases fitting TRBD1. The CDR3 loop spans 16 amino acids. J gave up 9 bases and V 4 bases, and 12 bases lay outside the gene matches. Germline values: CDR1 SGHVT, CDR2 SQSDAQ. CDR3 region: CASSCRQGAGSRPQHF. CDR3 in DNA: TGTGCCAGCAGCTGTCGACAGGGGGCAGGTTCCAGGCCCCAGCATTTT.

This clonotype was observed many times. The chain couples TRBV20-1 to TRBJ2-7; 7 positions match TRBD2. V lost 0 bases, J lost 4 bases, and 6 bases stayed unmatched. In germline, CDR1 is DFQATT, CDR2 SNEGSKA (reference sequence). The CDR3 sequence is 14 residues long. The CDR3 nucleotides are TGCAGTGCTAGAGATGGGGGGGATGCATACGAGCAGTACTTC. Amino acids: CSARDGGDAYEQYF.

The chain is built from TRBV5-1 and TRBJ2-5; D might be TRBD2 (5 bases). The J call may not be correct, given that the DNA end is closer to TRBJ2-7. CDR3 length equals 20 residues. Looked up from germline, CDR1 is SGHRS and CDR2 is YFSETQ. The CDR3 is CASRGESFYLDLIDAYEQYF. Written as DNA, the CDR3 is TGCGCCAGCAGGGGAGAGAGCTTTTACTTGGATTTAATAGACGCTTACGAGCAGTACTTC.

The chain employs TRBV18 and TRBJ1-5; D unclear. The germline V gene encodes CDR1 KGHSH and CDR2 LQKENI. Trimming removed 3 bases from V and 0 bases from J, with 6 bases in between. The CDR3 contains 14 residues. The CDR3 region is CASSPDVSNQPQHF. The CDR3 bases are TGTGCCAGCTCACCGGACGTTAGCAATCAGCCCCAGCATTTT.

The V gene is TRBV20-1, the J gene TRBJ1-2, with unresolved D. V was cut by 0 bases and J by 8 bases, with 16 bases left in between. The CDR3 has 14 amino acids. The germline CDR1 and CDR2 sequences are DFQATT and SNEGSKA (reference sequence). The CDR3 here is CSARDSTRLEGYTF. CDR3 sequence (DNA): TGCAGTGCTAGAGATAGCACACGGCTGGAGGGCTACACCTTC.

The chain employs TRBV9 and TRBJ2-1; weak D call: TRBD2 (5 bases). Trimming shortened V by 5 bases and J by 8 bases, and 26 bases separated the two germline ends. This CDR3 spans 17 amino acids. Germline V gives CDR1 SGDLS, CDR2 YYNGEE. CDR3 sequence: CASSFIPLGSGVYEQFF. The CDR3 DNA reads TGTGCCAGCAGTTTTATCCCCCTGGGGAGTGGTGTTTATGAGCAGTTCTTC.

This clonotype has a handful of counts. This sequence joins TRBV5-1 and TRBJ2-1; 13 nucleotides line up with TRBD2. Germline CDR1 reads SGHRS; CDR2 reads YFSETQ. The V and J ends lost 3 bases and 5 bases, in that order; junction bases with no gene match: 8. This CDR3 has 17 amino acids. The CDR3 nucleotides are TGCGCCAGCAGCTCGAGACTAGCGGGGGGTTATAACAATGAGCAGTTCTTC. The encoded protein is CASSSRLAGGYNNEQFF.

This rearrangement joins TRBV15 to TRBJ2-1, with TRBD1 matching over 10 bases. CDR1 and CDR2 from the germline V gene are LNHNV and YYDKDF (reference sequence). The J segment lost 10 bases and the V segment lost 8 bases, leaving 17 bases of the junction unmatched. CDR3 length: 16 amino acids. The CDR3 loop is CATRETGGRGIDEQFF. CDR3 sequence (DNA): TGTGCCACCCGAGAGACAGGGGGCCGCGGAATCGACGAGCAGTTCTTC.

The sample holds a few counts of this clonotype. V gene TRBV20-1 combines with J gene TRBJ2-3; no clear D gene. This CDR3 is built from 13 residues. Trimming cost V 0 bases and J 4 bases, with 8 bases left between them. CDR1 DFQATT and CDR2 SNEGSKA come from the germline V gene (reference sequence). The CDR3 DNA sequence: TGCAGTGCTAGAGAGAGTTGGGCAGATACGCAGTATTTT. Translation gives CSARESWADTQYF.

In this sample, this clonotype turned up a few times. The chain couples TRBV4-1 to TRBJ2-1, with 11 bases that match TRBD2. V lost 1 base and J lost 8; bases outside the gene matches: 7. The CDR3 covers 16 residues. Germline CDR1 reads MGHRA; CDR2 reads YSYEKL. Written as DNA, the CDR3 is TGCGCCAGCAGCCAAGTAGTAGCGGGAGGGCCTTATGAGCAGTTCTTC. Its translation: CASSQVVAGGPYEQFF.

The rearrangement uses TRBV20-1 and TRBJ2-1; 15 nucleotides line up with TRBD2. CDR1 is DFQATT and CDR2 is SNEGSKA in the germline V gene (reference sequence). CDR3 size: 15 residues. Unmatched junction bases numbered 2, after V lost 0 bases and J lost 8 bases. The CDR3 bases are TGCAGTGCTAGAGACGGACTAGCGGGGGGGGATGAGCAGTTCTTC. It specifies CSARDGLAGGDEQFF.

This clonotype was counted at least ten times. J is TRBJ2-7 and V is TRBV29-1; 9 nucleotides match TRBD1. Losses at the gene ends were 1 base for V and 3 bases for J; bases not matched to a gene: 7. This CDR3 has 15 amino acids. CDR1 SQVTM and CDR2 ANQGSEA come from the germline V gene. For the CDR3, the DNA is TGCAGCGTTGAAGGGACAGGGGAAGGGGGCTACGAGCAGTACTTC. This codes for CSVEGTGEGGYEQYF.

This chain connects TRBV7-8 to TRBJ2-7, with D perhaps TRBD1 (5 bases). CDR1 is SGHVS and CDR2 is FQNEAQ in the germline V gene. This CDR3 contains 15 residues. V lost 0 bases and J 2 bases, leaving 11 bases between the germline ends. The CDR3 spells CASSLALTATYEQYF. CDR3 in DNA: TGTGCCAGCAGCTTAGCGTTGACAGCTACCTACGAGCAGTACTTC.

This clonotype occurred a few times. This chain links TRBV4-2 with TRBJ2-1; no clear D gene. The V gene's germline CDR1 is LGHNA and CDR2 YNFKEQ. The CDR3 extends over 15 amino acids. V lost 1 base and J 1 base, leaving 8 bases between the germline ends. As DNA, the CDR3 is TGTGCCAGCAGCCAAGGGTCTCCTTCCTACAATGAGCAGTTCTTC. It codes for CASSQGSPSYNEQFF.

The rearrangement links TRBV6-1 to TRBJ2-1; D remains ambiguous. Germline CDR1 and CDR2: MNHNS and SASEGT. The V end was cut by 2 bases, the J end by 0 bases, with 11 bases between. The CDR3 runs 16 residues. CDR3 loop: CASSEQHSSSYNEQFF. CDR3 DNA: TGTGCCAGCAGTGAACAGCACTCGAGCTCCTACAATGAGCAGTTCTTC.

The sample holds a few counts of this clonotype. This chain links TRBV12-3 or TRBV12-4 with TRBJ1-2; TRBD1 is a possible D gene (5 bases). The CDR3 is made up of 11 amino acids. Between the trimmed V and J ends, which lost 6 bases and 6 bases, there was a span of 8 bases. The CDR3 DNA follows: TGTGCCAGCAGGCAGACAGATGGCTACACCTTC. It encodes CASRQTDGYTF.

This clonotype was counted many times. The V gene is TRBV4-2, the J gene TRBJ2-1; 8 bases line up with TRBD1. V lost 0 bases, J lost 4 bases, and 5 bases stayed unmatched. This CDR3 spans 16 amino acids. CDR1 LGHNA and CDR2 YNFKEQ come from the germline V gene. The CDR3 sequence: CASSQEPGQEYNEQFF. DNA for the CDR3: TGTGCCAGCAGCCAAGAGCCGGGACAGGAGTACAATGAGCAGTTCTTC.

The V gene is TRBV30, the J gene TRBJ2-5; no clear D gene. The J call may be in error: the DNA end matches TRBJ2-7 better. This CDR3 is 10 amino acids long. Germline values: CDR1 GTSNPN, CDR2 SVGIG (reference sequence). Here the CDR3 reads CAWSGSEQYF. CDR3 DNA: TGTGCCTGGAGTGGCAGCGAGCAGTACTTC.

The sample holds one count of this clonotype. One end of the junction varies from germline; a read error may be responsible. The J gene is TRBJ2-2, the V gene TRBV5-1, with D perhaps TRBD2 (5 bases). Germline V gene lookup returns CDR1 SGHRS and CDR2 YFSETQ. The CDR3 length is 15 residues. The CDR3 nucleotides read TGCGCCAGCAGCTCAACAGCCGGGAACACCGAGGAGCTGTTTTTT. It yields the protein CASSSTAGNTEELFF.

This clonotype came up a few times. The chain recombines TRBV20-1 with TRBJ2-7; D ambiguous. Germline-derived CDR1 and CDR2 are DFQATT and SNEGSKA (reference sequence). The V and J ends lost 1 base and 0 bases respectively, with 16 bases between them. The CDR3 sequence is 16 residues long. CDR3 in DNA: TGCAGTGCTAGAGTCCTAATTACATATTACTCCTACGAGCAGTACTTC. Translating it yields CSARVLITYYSYEQYF.

This clonotype was picked up a small number of times. A read error may produce the germline difference seen at one junction end. The J gene is TRBJ2-7, the V gene TRBV15, with no clear D. Germline CDR1 LNHNV, CDR2 YYDKDF (reference sequence). The CDR3 totals 12 residues. The CDR3 coding sequence is TGTGCCGCCAGCAGAGATCGGTACGAGCAGTACTTC. This codes for CAASRDRYEQYF.

The V and J genes are TRBV28 and TRBJ1-6, with D maybe TRBD1 (5 bases). Germline CDR1 reads MDHEN; CDR2 reads SYDVKM. CDR3 length: 16 residues. V lost 2 bases, J lost 8 bases, and 16 bases lay in between. DNA of the CDR3: TGTGCCAGCAGTTTACCCTCCCCGGGGGGTGATTCACCCCTCCACTTT. Amino acid sequence: CASSLPSPGGDSPLHF. The whole variable domain, remainder taken from reference TRBV28 and TRBJ1-6, is DVKVTQSSRYLVKRTGEKVFLECVQDMDHENMFWYRQDPGLGLRLIYFSYDVKMKEKGDIPEGYSVSREKKERFSLILESASTNQTSMYLCASSLPSPGGDSPLHFGNGTRLTVT.

The table lists this clonotype with a few counts. V and J are TRBV5-1 and TRBJ2-7, with 8 bases aligning to TRBD1. CDR1 SGHRS and CDR2 YFSETQ come from the germline V gene. J was trimmed by 0 bases and V by 3 bases; bases with no gene match: 2. The CDR3 extends over 14 amino acids. CDR3 loop: CASSWTGISYEQYF. DNA for the CDR3: TGCGCCAGCAGCTGGACAGGGATCTCCTACGAGCAGTACTTC.

This clonotype came up a few times. The CDR3 coding sequence is TGTGCCAGCAGCTCCGAGGGGCCCGGCGGGGCCAGTAATACGCAGTATTTT. This gives the protein CASSSEGPGGASNTQYF. The chain joins TRBV7-2 to TRBJ2-3, with D perhaps TRBD2 (6 bases). The CDR3 runs to 17 residues. CDR1 SGHTA and CDR2 FQGNSA come from the germline V gene. V lost 4 bases and J 7 bases, leaving 24 bases between the germline ends.